This TCR beta chain was identified in a study of control samples from healthy donors and cancer patients. Clones were sequenced by immunoSEQ multiplex PCR, and TCRdb holds only the in-frame ones, with some missing. Of about 45,000 clones listed, around 93% are singletons. The origin of this receptor is a woman in her 40s with head and neck cancer. The sequencing input was PBMCs.

The CDR3 loop reads CASSLSQTVLWYGYTF. The CDR3 coding sequence is TGTGCCAGCAGCCTCTCTCAGACTGTCCTTTGGTATGGCTACACCTTC. The rearrangement links TRBV3-1 (or the pseudogene TRBV3-2) to TRBJ1-2; D gene ambiguous. V was cut by 4 bases and J by 5 bases, with 20 bases left in between. The length of the CDR3 is 16 residues. Germline assignment: CDR1 LGHDT and CDR2 YNNKEL (reference sequence).